A selection of T cell receptor beta chains follows, all from one sample in a study of cytomegalovirus exposure and HLA in healthy donors. Assay used: immunoSEQ multiplex PCR; TCRdb lists only in-frame clones, some missing. Of 76,000 or so clones listed, roughly 94% are singletons. Material: PBMCs. The origin of the receptors is a woman aged 18 to 35 in good health and CMV-seropositive. CDR3s include the opening cysteine and the closing phenylalanine or tryptophan.

V gene	J gene	CDR3 protein
TRBV5-4	TRBJ1-3	CASSGDSSGNTIYF
TRBV5-1	TRBJ2-7	CASSSWSGTSYEQYF
TRBV6-6	TRBJ1-2	CASSFTMTEPNYGYTF
TRBV29-1	TRBJ2-7	CSVRQGTYEQYF
TRBV29-1	TRBJ1-2	CSVDRHTNYGYTF
TRBV14	TRBJ1-1	CASSQGGALGTEAFF
TRBV19	TRBJ1-5	CASSIGGTGFQPQHF
TRBV7-6	TRBJ1-2	CASSELSRPGYGYTF
TRBV19	TRBJ1-2	CASSMSATHYGYTF
TRBV4-3	TRBJ2-1	CASSHIPTQNNEQFF
TRBV7-6	TRBJ1-2	CASSSEAGGGYTF
TRBV7-9	TRBJ1-6	CASSPGTGSAPLHF
TRBV4-3	TRBJ2-7	CASSQELAEGSYEQYF
TRBV5-1	TRBJ1-6	CASSSLQGTDSPLHF
TRBV7-3	TRBJ2-7	CASSFYPVAAGDYEQYF
TRBV13	TRBJ2-3	CASTFRGSDTQYF
TRBV7-2	TRBJ2-1	CASSSGLAGYNEQFF
TRBV7-8	TRBJ1-6	CASSFGQGAGSYNSPLHF
TRBV4-3	TRBJ2-5	CASSLGRGGWETQYF
TRBV7-2	TRBJ2-1	CASSSGATEQFF
TRBV19	TRBJ2-2	CASKATAYTGELFF
TRBV5-4	TRBJ2-3	CASSFRRARSPDTQYF
TRBV7-3	TRBJ2-3	CASSLNEGSTDTQYF
TRBV25-1	TRBJ1-4	CASSGWDRENEKLFF
TRBV7-2	TRBJ2-7	CASSSAAGAGNEQYF